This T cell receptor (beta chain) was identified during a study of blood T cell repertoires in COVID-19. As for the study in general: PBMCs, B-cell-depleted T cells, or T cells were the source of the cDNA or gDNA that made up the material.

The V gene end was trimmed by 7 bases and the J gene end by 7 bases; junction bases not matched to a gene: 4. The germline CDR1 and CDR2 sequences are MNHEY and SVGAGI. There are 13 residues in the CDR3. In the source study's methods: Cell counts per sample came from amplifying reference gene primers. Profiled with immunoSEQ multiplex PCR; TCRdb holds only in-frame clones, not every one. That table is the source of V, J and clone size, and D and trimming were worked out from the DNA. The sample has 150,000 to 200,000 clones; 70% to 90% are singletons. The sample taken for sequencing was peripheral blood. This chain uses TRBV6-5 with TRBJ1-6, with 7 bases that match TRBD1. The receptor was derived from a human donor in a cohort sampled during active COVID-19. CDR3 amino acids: CASTRDRNSPLHF. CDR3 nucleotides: TGTGCCAGCACTCGGGACAGAAATTCACCCCTCCACTTT.